Given below is one T cell receptor (beta chain) in context. This clonotype was detected only a few times. The antigen it recognizes is unknown. There are no base qualities to consult, and no much larger clone falls within one base. The sample comes from a study of response to subunit inactivated influenza vaccine (dated 2018 in TCRdb). Regarding the complete study: To follow how T cells responded to a trivalent subunit inactivated influenza vaccine, the researchers relied on deep quantitative profiling of the T cell receptor repertoire. Summary of the overall study and its limitations: According to the authors, only a limited number of new T cells may be recruited by each seasonal influenza vaccination.

V loses 7 bases, J loses 4 bases, and the germline ends lie 24 bases apart. Taken from the germline V gene, the CDR1 and CDR2 loops are MNHNS and SASEGT. The CDR3 has 17 amino acids, counting the end cysteine and phenylalanine. Only the CDR3 DNA stays, 51 bases, in frame from base 1. Library prep was done by RT-PCR. The sample was run on an Illumina HiSeq 2500. TCRdb applied fastp at Q25 and MiXCR to the public reads, then kept only in-frame beta chains. CDR3 protein sequences are deduplicated, and each keeps its most common genes and DNA. For this sample the table gives approximately 500,000 distinct CDR3 sequences, of which under 30% were detected only once. Clones ranked in the top ten supply around 2.8% of the sample. These data also formed part of another study, on T cells expressing NK-cell markers. The second study reports: The TCR beta cDNA libraries were made using 5'RACE template switching, a step that added both a universal primer site and unique molecular identifiers. TCR beta-chain repertoires were profiled in sorted CD3+CD56+NKG2C+, CD3+CD56+NKG2C- and CD3+CD56-NKG2C+ T-cell subsets from fewer than 10 donors. Of the eight sequenced donors, seven were found to be HCMV-seropositive and one was found to be HCMV-seronegative. To restrict sorting to alphabetaTCR-expressing T cells, an anti-gammadeltaTCR antibody was added in several experiments. For five or six donors, the dominant CD3+CD56+NKG2C+ clonotypes were among the top 10 CD8+ clonotypes and accounted for about 1.0-7.5% of CD8+ T cells. Those dominant clonotypes were again the most abundant among CD3+CD56-NKG2C+ cells in several donors, at about 25-65%. It remained unclear whether the expanded NKG2C-expressing T cell clones were specific for HCMV antigens. The eight sequenced donors were randomly selected healthy volunteers, three men and five women. A commercial ELISA kit detecting HCMV-specific IgG in serum was used to determine HCMV serostatus. Ficoll density gradient centrifugation was used to isolate peripheral blood mononuclear cells from blood. Using Miltenyi isolation kits, CD4+ and CD8+ T cells were isolated from PBMC through magnetic immunoseparation. cDNA synthesis was primed from the TCR beta constant segment and was followed by two successive PCR amplification steps. Sequencing of the libraries produced 2 x 150 bp reads on Illumina HiSeq 2000/2500, MiSeq or NextSeq. MIGEC handled demultiplexing of the reads and grouping by UMI, while MiTCR was used to assemble and quantify clonotypes. To remove erroneous sequences, TCR cDNA sequences were retained only when supported by two or more reads. The tcR package was used for downstream repertoire analysis, and clonotypes were matched across fractions by CDR3 nucleotide sequence plus V segment. VDJmatch was used to annotate antigen specificity against VDJdb, with one amino acid substitution in CDR3 permitted.

The chain joins TRBV6-1 to TRBJ2-3; perhaps TRBD1 is the D gene, with 6 bases matching. The clonotype comes from a man over 45 who received an inactivated influenza vaccine. Donor details come from another sample of the same person, matched by shared clones. The source was CD4+ T cells sorted from PBMCs, collected roughly 12 days after vaccination. The nucleotides read TGTGCCAGCAAGCTTTGGGGAGTCAGGGGATCAGCAGATACGCAGTATTTT. Its translation reads: CASKLWGVRGSADTQYF.